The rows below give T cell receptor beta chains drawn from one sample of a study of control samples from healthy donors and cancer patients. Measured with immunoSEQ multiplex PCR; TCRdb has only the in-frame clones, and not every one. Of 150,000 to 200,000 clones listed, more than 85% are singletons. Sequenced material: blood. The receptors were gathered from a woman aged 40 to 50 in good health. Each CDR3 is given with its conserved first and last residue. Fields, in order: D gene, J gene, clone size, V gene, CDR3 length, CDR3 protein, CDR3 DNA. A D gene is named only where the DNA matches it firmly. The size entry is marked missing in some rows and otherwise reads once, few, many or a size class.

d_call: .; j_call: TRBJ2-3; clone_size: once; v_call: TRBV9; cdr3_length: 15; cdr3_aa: CASSQRSASTDTQYF; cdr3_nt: TGTGCCAGCAGCCAGCGCAGCGCTAGCACAGATACGCAGTATTTT
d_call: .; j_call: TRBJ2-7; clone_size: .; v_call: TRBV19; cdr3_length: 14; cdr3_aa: CASSPRRGSNEQYF; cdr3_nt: TGTGCCAGTAGTCCCAGGAGAGGATCGAACGAGCAGTACTTC
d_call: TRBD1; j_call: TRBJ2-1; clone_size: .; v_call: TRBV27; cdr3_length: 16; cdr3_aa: CASSLRDRLTYNEQFF; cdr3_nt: TGTGCCAGCAGTTTACGGGACAGGCTCACCTACAATGAGCAGTTCTTC
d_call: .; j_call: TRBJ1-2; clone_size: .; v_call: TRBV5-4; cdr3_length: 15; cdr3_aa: CASSLARQGGYGYTF; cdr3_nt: TGTGCCAGCAGCTTGGCGAGGCAGGGAGGCTATGGCTACACCTTC
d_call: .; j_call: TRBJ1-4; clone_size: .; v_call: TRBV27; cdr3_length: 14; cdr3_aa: CASGPGTINEKLFF; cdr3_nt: TGTGCCAGCGGACCCGGGACTATTAATGAAAAACTGTTTTTT
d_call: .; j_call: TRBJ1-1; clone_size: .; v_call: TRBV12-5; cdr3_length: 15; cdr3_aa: CASANIRTDNTEAFF; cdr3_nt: TGTGCTAGTGCCAATATTAGGACAGACAACACTGAAGCTTTCTTT
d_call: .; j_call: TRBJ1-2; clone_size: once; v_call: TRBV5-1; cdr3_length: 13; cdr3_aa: CASSSDGDYGYTF; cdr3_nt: TGCGCCAGCAGCTCCGACGGTGACTATGGCTACACCTTC
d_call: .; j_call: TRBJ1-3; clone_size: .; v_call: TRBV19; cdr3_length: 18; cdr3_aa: CASSQGSSYFSSGNTIYF; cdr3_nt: TGTGCCAGTAGTCAGGGGTCCTCATACTTCAGCTCTGGAAACACCATATATTTT
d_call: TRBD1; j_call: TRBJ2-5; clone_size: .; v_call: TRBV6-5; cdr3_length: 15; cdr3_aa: CASSYGTGAQRTQYF; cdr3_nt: TGTGCCAGCAGTTACGGCACAGGGGCGCAAAGGACCCAGTACTTC
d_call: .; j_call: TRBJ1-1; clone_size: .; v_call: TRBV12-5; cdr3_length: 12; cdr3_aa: CASGLVGTEAFF; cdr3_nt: TGTGCTAGTGGTTTGGTAGGCACTGAAGCTTTCTTT
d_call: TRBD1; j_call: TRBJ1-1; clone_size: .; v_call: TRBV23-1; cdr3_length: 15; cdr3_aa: CASSHYRGMNTEAFF; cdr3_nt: TGCGCCAGCAGTCACTACAGGGGGATGAACACTGAAGCTTTCTTT
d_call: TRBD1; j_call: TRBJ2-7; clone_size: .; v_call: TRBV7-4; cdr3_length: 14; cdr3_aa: CASSYRTGLYEQYF; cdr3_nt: TGTGCCAGCAGCTACCGGACAGGGCTCTACGAGCAGTACTTC
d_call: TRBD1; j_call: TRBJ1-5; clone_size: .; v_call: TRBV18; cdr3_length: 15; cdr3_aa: CASSPPGQVDQPQHF; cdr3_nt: TGTGCCAGCTCACCACCGGGACAGGTGGATCAGCCCCAGCATTTT
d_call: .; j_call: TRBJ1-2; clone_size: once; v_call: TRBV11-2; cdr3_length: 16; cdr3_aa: CASSLWRSRKGHGYTF; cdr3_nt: TGTGCCAGCAGCTTATGGCGGTCCCGCAAAGGCCATGGCTACACCTTC
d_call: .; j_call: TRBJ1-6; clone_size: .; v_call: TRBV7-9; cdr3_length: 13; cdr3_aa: CASSLGGGSPLHF; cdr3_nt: TGTGCCAGCAGCTTGGGCGGGGGATCACCCCTCCACTTT
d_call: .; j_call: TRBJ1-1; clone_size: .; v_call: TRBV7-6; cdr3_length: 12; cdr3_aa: CASSPGGSGAFF; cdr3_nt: TGTGCCAGCAGCCCTGGGGGCTCAGGGGCTTTCTTT
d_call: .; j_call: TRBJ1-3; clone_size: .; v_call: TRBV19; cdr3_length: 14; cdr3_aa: CASTGGLSGNTIYF; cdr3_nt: TGTGCCAGTACCGGCGGTCTCTCTGGAAACACCATATATTTT
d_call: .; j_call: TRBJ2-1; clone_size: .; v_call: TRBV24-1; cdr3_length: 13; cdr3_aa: CATSVGSHNEQFF; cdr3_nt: TGTGCCACCAGTGTTGGCAGCCACAATGAGCAGTTCTTC
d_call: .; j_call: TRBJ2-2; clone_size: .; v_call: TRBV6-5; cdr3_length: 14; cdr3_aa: CASRRGGNTGELFF; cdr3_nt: TGTGCCAGCCGACGGGGAGGGAACACCGGGGAGCTGTTTTTT
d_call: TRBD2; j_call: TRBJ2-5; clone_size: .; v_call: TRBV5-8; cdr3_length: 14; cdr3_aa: CATSRRLAGETQYF; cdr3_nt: TGTGCCACATCAAGAAGACTAGCGGGAGAGACCCAGTACTTC
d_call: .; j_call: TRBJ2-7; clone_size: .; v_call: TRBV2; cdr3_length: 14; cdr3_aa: CASSEGGALDEQYF; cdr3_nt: TGTGCCAGCAGTGAAGGGGGGGCCCTCGACGAGCAGTACTTC
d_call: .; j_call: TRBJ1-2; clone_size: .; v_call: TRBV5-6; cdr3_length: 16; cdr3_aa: CASSSTLTEITGGYTF; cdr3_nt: TGTGCCAGCAGCTCGACATTAACAGAGATAACGGGTGGCTACACCTTC
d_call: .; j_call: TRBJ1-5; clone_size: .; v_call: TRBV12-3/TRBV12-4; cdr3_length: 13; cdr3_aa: CASSRTNNQPQHF; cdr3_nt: TGTGCCAGCAGCCGAACGAACAATCAGCCCCAGCATTTT
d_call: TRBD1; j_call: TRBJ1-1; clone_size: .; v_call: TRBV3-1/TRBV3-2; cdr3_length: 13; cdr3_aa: CASSFVTGGEAFF; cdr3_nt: TGTGCCAGCAGCTTTGTAACAGGGGGCGAAGCTTTCTTT
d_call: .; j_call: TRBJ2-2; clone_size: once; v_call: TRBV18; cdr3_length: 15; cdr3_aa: CASSPGTMNTGELFF; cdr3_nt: TGTGCCAGCTCACCCGGGACAATGAACACCGGGGAGCTGTTTTTT
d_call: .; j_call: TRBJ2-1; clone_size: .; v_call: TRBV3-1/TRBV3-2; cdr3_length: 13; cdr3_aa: CASSQGVAREQFF; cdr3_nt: TGTGCCAGCAGCCAAGGTGTAGCACGTGAGCAGTTCTTC
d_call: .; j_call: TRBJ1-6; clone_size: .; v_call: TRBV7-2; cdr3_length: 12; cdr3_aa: CASSSYNSPLHF; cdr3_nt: TGTGCCAGCAGCTCCTATAATTCACCCCTCCACTTT
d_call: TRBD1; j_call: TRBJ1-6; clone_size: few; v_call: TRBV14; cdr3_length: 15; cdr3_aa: CASSPEGQDDSPLHF; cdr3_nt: TGTGCCAGCAGCCCAGAGGGACAGGATGATTCACCCCTCCACTTT
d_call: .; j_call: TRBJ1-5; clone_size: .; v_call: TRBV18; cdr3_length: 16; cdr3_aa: CASSPDEGLPNQPQHF; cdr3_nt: TGTGCCAGCTCACCTGATGAGGGATTGCCGAATCAGCCCCAGCATTTT
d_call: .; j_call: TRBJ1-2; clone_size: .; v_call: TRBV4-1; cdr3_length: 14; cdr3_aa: CASSADTLDYGYTF; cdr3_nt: TGCGCCAGCAGCGCAGACACCCTGGACTATGGCTACACCTTC
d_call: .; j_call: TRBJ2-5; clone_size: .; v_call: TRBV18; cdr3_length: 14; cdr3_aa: CASSSTPSGETQYF; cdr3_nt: TGTGCCAGCTCATCCACCCCAAGCGGCGAGACCCAGTACTTC
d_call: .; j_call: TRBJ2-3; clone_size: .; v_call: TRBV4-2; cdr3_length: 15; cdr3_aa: CASSHNGGLADTQYF; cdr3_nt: TGTGCCAGCAGCCACAACGGGGGGCTGGCAGATACGCAGTATTTT
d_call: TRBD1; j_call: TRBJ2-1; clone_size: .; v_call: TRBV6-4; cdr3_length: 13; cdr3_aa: CASRRTGDNEQFF; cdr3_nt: TGTGCCAGCAGGAGGACAGGGGACAATGAGCAGTTCTTC
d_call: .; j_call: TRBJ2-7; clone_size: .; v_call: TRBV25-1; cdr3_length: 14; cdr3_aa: CASSEFAGTYEQYF; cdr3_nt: TGTGCCAGCAGTGAATTCGCAGGAACCTACGAGCAGTACTTC
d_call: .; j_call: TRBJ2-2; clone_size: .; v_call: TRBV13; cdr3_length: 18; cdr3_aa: CASSLGIRQGANTGELFF; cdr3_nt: TGTGCCAGCAGCTTAGGGATTAGGCAGGGCGCGAACACCGGGGAGCTGTTTTTT
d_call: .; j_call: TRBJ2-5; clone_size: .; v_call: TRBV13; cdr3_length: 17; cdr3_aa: CASSRRRENPSRETQYF; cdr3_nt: TGTGCCAGCAGCCGTCGTCGGGAGAACCCATCTAGAGAGACCCAGTACTTC
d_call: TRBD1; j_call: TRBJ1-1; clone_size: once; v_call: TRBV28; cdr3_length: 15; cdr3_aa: CASLPPGTGGTEAFF; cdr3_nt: TGTGCCAGCCTACCCCCCGGGACAGGGGGCACTGAAGCTTTCTTT
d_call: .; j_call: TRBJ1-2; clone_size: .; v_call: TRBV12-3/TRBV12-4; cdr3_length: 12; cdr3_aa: CASSQSSYGYTF; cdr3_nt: TGTGCCAGCAGTCAAAGTTCCTATGGCTACACCTTC
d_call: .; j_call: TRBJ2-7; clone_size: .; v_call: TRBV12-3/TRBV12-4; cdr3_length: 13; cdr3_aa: CASSLGTSYEQYF; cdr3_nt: TGTGCCAGCAGTTTGGGGACCTCCTACGAGCAGTACTTC
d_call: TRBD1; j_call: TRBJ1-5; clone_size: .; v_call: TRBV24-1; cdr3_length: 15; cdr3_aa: CATSAGGGLNQPQHF; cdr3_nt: TGTGCCACCAGTGCCGGAGGGGGCTTAAATCAGCCCCAGCATTTT
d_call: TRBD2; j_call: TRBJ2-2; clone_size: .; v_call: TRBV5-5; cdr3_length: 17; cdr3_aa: CASSLWTSGTYTGELFF; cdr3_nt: TGTGCCAGCAGCTTGTGGACTAGCGGGACATACACCGGGGAGCTGTTTTTT
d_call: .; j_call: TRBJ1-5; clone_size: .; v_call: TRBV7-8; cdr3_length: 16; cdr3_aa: CASTKGRFSGYQPQHF; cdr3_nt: TGTGCCAGCACCAAGGGCCGGTTTTCAGGTTATCAGCCCCAGCATTTT
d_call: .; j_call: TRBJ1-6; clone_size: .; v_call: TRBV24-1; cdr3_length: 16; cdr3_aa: CATSDSGGRYNSPLHF; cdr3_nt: TGTGCCACCAGTGATTCGGGGGGGCGGTATAATTCACCCCTCCACTTT
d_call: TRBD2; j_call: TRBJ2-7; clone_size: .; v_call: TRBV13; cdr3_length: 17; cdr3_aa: CASSLGGLAGELGEQYF; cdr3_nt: TGTGCCAGCAGCTTAGGGGGACTAGCGGGGGAGCTAGGGGAGCAGTACTTC
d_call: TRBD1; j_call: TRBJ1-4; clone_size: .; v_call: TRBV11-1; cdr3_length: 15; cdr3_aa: CASSPTGQGGEKLFF; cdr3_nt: TGTGCCAGCAGCCCTACGGGACAGGGAGGAGAAAAACTGTTTTTT
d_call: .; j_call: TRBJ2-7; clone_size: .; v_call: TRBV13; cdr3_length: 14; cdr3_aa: CASSLSRTYNEQYF; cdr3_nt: TGTGCCAGCAGCTTATCCCGAACTTATAACGAGCAGTACTTC
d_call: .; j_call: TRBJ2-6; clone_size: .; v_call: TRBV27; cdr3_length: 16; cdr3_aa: CASSLSSVSGANVLTF; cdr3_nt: TGTGCCAGCAGTTTATCTTCGGTCTCTGGGGCCAACGTCCTGACTTTC
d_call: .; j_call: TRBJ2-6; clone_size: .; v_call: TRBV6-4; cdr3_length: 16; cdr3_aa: CASSDSGVVGANVLTF; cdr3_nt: TGTGCCAGCAGTGACTCTGGGGTAGTTGGGGCCAACGTCCTGACTTTC
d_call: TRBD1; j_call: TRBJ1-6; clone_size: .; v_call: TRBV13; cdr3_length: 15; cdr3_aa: CASSFWTGNNSPLHF; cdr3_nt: TGTGCCAGCAGCTTTTGGACAGGGAATAATTCACCCCTCCACTTT